Listed here are 14 T cell receptor beta chains from one sample, sequenced in a study of cytomegalovirus exposure and HLA in healthy donors. The protocol was immunoSEQ multiplex PCR, while the TCRdb copy is restricted to in-frame clones and leaves out a portion. This repertoire shows roughly 130,000 clones, roughly 86% found once; its top ten account for approximately 1.5%. Sequencing was performed on PBMCs. All receptors derive from a man aged 25 to 45 in good health and CMV-seronegative.

This clone has a handful of counts. J is TRBJ1-3 and V is TRBV13, with D unresolved. This CDR3 spans 18 amino acids. Deletions cut 3 bases from V and 0 bases from J, with 18 bases between. The germline gives CDR1 PRHDT, CDR2 FYEKMQ (reference sequence). CDR3 amino acids: CASSFRGSTEFSGNTIYF. Here the CDR3 DNA reads TGTGCCAGCAGCTTCAGAGGGAGCACGGAGTTCTCTGGAAACACCATATATTTT. The complete variable domain, with remaining parts taken from reference TRBV13 and TRBJ1-3, reads AAGVIQSPRHLIKEKRETATLKCYPIPRHDTVYWYQQGPGQDPQFLISFYEKMQSDKGSIPDRFSAQQFSDYHSELNMSSLELGDSALYFCASSFRGSTEFSGNTIYFGEGSWLTVV.

This chain connects TRBV6-6 to TRBJ2-1; TRBD1 is a possible D gene (6 bases). Trimming cost V 2 bases and J 3 bases, with 11 bases left between them. The CDR3 is 15 residues long. CDR1 MNHNY and CDR2 SVGAGI come from the germline V gene (reference sequence). The CDR3 sequence: CASSYGGDVYNEQFF. The DNA of the CDR3 is TGTGCCAGCAGTTACGGGGGCGATGTCTACAATGAGCAGTTCTTC.

The chain links TRBV7-8 to TRBJ1-2; weak D call: TRBD1 (5 bases). Trimming took 2 bases from V and 7 from J, leaving 20 bases between them. CDR3 size: 16 residues. Germline CDR1 and CDR2: SGHVS and FQNEAQ. In nucleotides, the CDR3 is TGTGCCAGCAGCTTAACCGGGTTCCAGGGTGTTGGTGGCTACACCTTC. Residues: CASSLTGFQGVGGYTF.

The chain links TRBV6-5 to TRBJ1-4; 7 bases match TRBD1. This CDR3 spans 14 amino acids. The J segment lost 3 bases and the V segment lost 7 bases, leaving 5 bases of the junction unmatched. Germline CDR1 is MNHEY and CDR2 is SVGAGI. The CDR3 bases are TGTGCCAGCAAAACAGGGGCACCTAATGAAAAACTGTTTTTT. Its protein product is CASKTGAPNEKLFF.

The V call is TRBV7-2, the J call TRBJ2-1; D not certain. Germline assignment: CDR1 SGHTA and CDR2 FQGNSA. The V end was cut by 1 base, the J end by 7 bases, with 14 bases between. The CDR3 consists of 15 residues. As DNA, the CDR3 is TGTGCCAGCAGCTTAGAAAGCGTAGTCATTAATGAGCAGTTCTTC. Translation gives CASSLESVVINEQFF.

This clone was observed a single time. This chain uses TRBV5-1 with TRBJ2-3, with a weak D call TRBD1 (6 bases). Per the germline V gene, CDR1 is SGHRS and CDR2 is YFSETQ. The CDR3 totals 15 residues. V was shortened by 4 bases and J by 5 bases, with 17 bases between the two germline ends. CDR3 in DNA: TGCGCCAGCAGCACGTGGCAGGGGAGTGGAGATACGCAGTATTTT. Its translation is CASSTWQGSGDTQYF. Full variable domain (rest looked up from reference TRBV5-1 and TRBJ2-3): KAGVTQTPRYLIKTRGQQVTLSCSPISGHRSVSWYQQTPGQGLQFLFEYFSETQRNKGNFPGRFSGRQFSNSRSEMNVSTLELGDSALYLCASSTWQGSGDTQYFGPGTRLTVL.

V is TRBV2 and J is TRBJ1-4; D possibly corresponds to TRBD1 (6 bases). Trimming stripped 7 bases from V and 4 bases from J, with 13 bases between. The V gene's germline CDR1 is SNHLY and CDR2 FYNNEI. This CDR3 region has 14 residues. The CDR3, as DNA: TGTGCCAGCAAGTCCGACAGGATTAATGAAAAACTGTTTTTT. Translation: CASKSDRINEKLFF.

Only one count was recorded for this clone. This chain joins TRBV7-8 and TRBJ2-7; 8 positions agree with TRBD2. The CDR3 has 15 residues. Germline loops: CDR1 SGHVS, CDR2 FQNEAQ. V shed 2 bases and J 1 base; nucleotides not matched to a gene: 4. DNA for the CDR3: TGTGCCAGCAGCTTATTATTAGCGGGGTCCTACGAGCAGTACTTC. It yields the protein CASSLLLAGSYEQYF.

The chain joins TRBV7-9 to TRBJ1-1, with 9 bases matching TRBD1. The germline CDR1 and CDR2 sequences are SEHNR and FQNEAQ (reference sequence). With V trimmed by 6 bases and J by 4 bases, 0 bases remained unmatched. CDR3 length: 12 amino acids. Here the CDR3 reads CASRTGGTEAFF. CDR3 in DNA: TGTGCCAGCAGGACAGGGGGCACTGAAGCTTTCTTT.

The chain recombines TRBV11-2 with TRBJ1-1, with D possibly TRBD1 on 6 matching bases. There are 16 residues in the CDR3. From germline, CDR1 is SGHAT and CDR2 FQNNGV. V lost 5 bases to trimming and J lost 5 bases, with 21 bases between them. In DNA form, the CDR3 reads TGTGCCAGCAGCAACAAACCTCTGAGGCAGGGGACTGAAGCTTTCTTT. Translation gives CASSNKPLRQGTEAFF.

This rearrangement joins TRBV4-3 to TRBJ1-1; possible D gene TRBD1, 6 bases. Trimming stripped 0 bases from V and 4 bases from J, with 12 bases between. This CDR3 comprises 15 residues. Germline V gives CDR1 LGHNA, CDR2 YSLEER. CDR3 residues: CASSQEGGLGTEAFF. The CDR3 DNA reads TGCGCCAGCAGCCAAGAGGGGGGGCTCGGCACTGAAGCTTTCTTT.

The chain couples TRBV4-3 to TRBJ1-1; unclear D gene. The V gene lost 0 bases and the J gene lost 1 base, with 6 bases spanning the gap. Germline V lookup: CDR1 LGHNA, CDR2 YSLEER. The CDR3 spans 14 residues. The CDR3 nucleotides read TGCGCCAGCAGCCAAGAACGGGAGAACACTGAAGCTTTCTTT. Translation gives CASSQERENTEAFF.

The rearrangement links TRBV30 to TRBJ2-5; D possibly corresponds to TRBD2 (5 bases). Germline V gene sequence: CDR1 GTSNPN, CDR2 SVGIG (reference sequence). V gave up 5 bases and J gave up 3 bases, with 19 bases separating them. CDR3 length: 15 residues. CDR3 region: CAWGTASGRKETQYF. CDR3 nucleotide sequence: TGTGCCTGGGGAACAGCGAGCGGTCGAAAAGAGACCCAGTACTTC.

The chain couples TRBV30 to TRBJ1-3, with D possibly TRBD1 on 5 matching bases. Trimming removed 5 bases at V and 8 bases at J, with 13 bases between. The CDR3 consists of 12 residues. Germline CDR1 reads GTSNPN; CDR2 reads SVGIG (reference sequence). CDR3 bases: TGTGCCTGGGTACAATGGGGGGACACCATATATTTT. This translates into CAWVQWGDTIYF.